The 20 T cell receptor beta chains reported below all come from one sample, sequenced in a study of T cells expressing NK-cell markers. Following a re-call of the 5' RACE reads, TCRdb has one entry per CDR3 protein and lacks DNA. This sample contains about 410,000 distinct CDR3 sequences. Sequencing input: blood T cells: a sorted CD56 or NKG2C T cell subset, CD4+ or CD8+ T cells, or bulk PBMC T cells (not recorded which). These receptors were obtained from a woman in her forties or fifties in good health.

The rearrangement joins TRBV27 to TRBJ2-1; no DNA is available, so the TRBD1 call from TCRdb remains unchecked. The CDR3 is 15 amino acids. Germline-derived CDR1 and CDR2 are MNHEY and SMNVEV (reference sequence). This CDR3 reads CASSLRGVTYNEQFF.

This sequence joins TRBV5-1 and TRBJ1-2; TCRdb's D gene call, TRBD1, goes unchecked for lack of DNA. Germline V gene lookup returns CDR1 SGHRS and CDR2 YFSETQ. This CDR3 comprises 15 residues. The CDR3 protein is CASSSAGQLNYGYTF.

The chain combines TRBV7-9 with TRBJ2-7; TCRdb designates TRBD2, a call that cannot be tested without DNA. This CDR3 spans 15 amino acids. CDR1 SEHNR and CDR2 FQNEAQ come from the germline V gene (reference sequence). The chain's CDR3 is CASSTTSGPRYEQYF.

The rearrangement joins TRBV7-8 to TRBJ1-5; with no DNA, the TCRdb D assignment of TRBD1 cannot be verified. The CDR3 loop spans 15 amino acids. Germline V gene lookup returns CDR1 SGHVS and CDR2 FQNEAQ. This CDR3 reads CASSLGPGPFQPQHF.

V and J are TRBV2 and TRBJ1-4; without DNA, the TCRdb call of TRBD1 cannot be checked. The CDR3 totals 14 residues. In germline, CDR1 is SNHLY, CDR2 FYNNEI. This chain's CDR3 is CASSELRGNEKLFF.

The chain combines TRBV29-1 with TRBJ2-3; as DNA is missing, the TRBD2 call by TCRdb cannot be tested. The CDR3 totals 14 residues. Germline loops: CDR1 SQVTM, CDR2 ANQGSEA. CDR3 region: CSARLAGVTDTQYF.

The chain employs TRBV7-6 and TRBJ2-5. The germline CDR1 and CDR2 sequences are SGHVS and FNYEAQ. The CDR3 length is 16 residues. The chain's CDR3 is CASSFSYSNHQETQYF.

The chain combines TRBV29-1 with TRBJ2-3; TCRdb selects TRBD1, and the lack of DNA leaves this call unchecked. CDR1 and CDR2 from the germline V gene are SQVTM and ANQGSEA. CDR3 size: 14 residues. Here the CDR3 reads CSVGIPGPTDTQYF.

The chain employs TRBV19 and TRBJ1-1. In germline, CDR1 is LNHDA, CDR2 SQIVND (reference sequence). The CDR3 covers 17 residues. This CDR3 reads CASSTHPNMKMNTEAFF. Full variable domain (outside the CDR3, taken from reference TRBV19 and TRBJ1-1): DGGITQSPKYLFRKEGQNVTLSCEQNLNHDAMYWYRQDPGQGLRLIYYSQIVNDFQKGDIAEGYSVSREKKESFPLTVTSAQKNPTAFYLCASSTHPNMKMNTEAFFGQGTRLTVV.

This chain links TRBV10-3 with TRBJ2-7. This CDR3 region has 14 residues. Germline CDR1 and CDR2: ENHRY and SYGVKD. The CDR3 spells CAISEKRELYEQYF.

J is TRBJ2-1 and V is TRBV6-2 or TRBV6-3; without DNA, the TCRdb call of TRBD2 cannot be checked. CDR3 length equals 14 residues. Looked up from germline, CDR1 is MNHEY and CDR2 is SVGEGT. The CDR3 reads CASSAIAGFNEQFF.

The chain has TRBV28 and TRBJ2-7; the TCRdb D gene call, TRBD2, has no DNA to confirm it. CDR3 size: 12 residues. CDR1 and CDR2 from the germline V gene are MDHEN and SYDVKM. CDR3 loop: CASISTGDEQYF. The full variable domain, in which reference TRBV28 and TRBJ2-7 provide the parts outside the CDR3, is DVKVTQSSRYLVKRTGEKVFLECVQDMDHENMFWYRQDPGLGLRLIYFSYDVKMKEKGDIPEGYSVSREKKERFSLILESASTNQTSMYLCASISTGDEQYFGPGTRLTVT.

The chain combines TRBV9 with TRBJ2-1; TCRdb calls TRBD1, which cannot be checked without DNA. The CDR3 is 19 residues long. Germline V gene lookup returns CDR1 SGDLS and CDR2 YYNGEE. The CDR3: CASSVGGQEGLISYNEQFF.

The CDR3 is CASSLYRDSYEQYF. V is TRBV7-2 and J is TRBJ2-7; the D call from TCRdb, TRBD1, cannot be confirmed without DNA. Germline assignment: CDR1 SGHTA and CDR2 FQGNSA. The CDR3 loop spans 14 amino acids.

The gene calls are TRBV30 and TRBJ2-3; with no DNA, the TCRdb D assignment of TRBD1 cannot be verified. This CDR3 spans 15 amino acids. The V gene's germline CDR1 is GTSNPN and CDR2 SVGIG (reference sequence). CDR3 loop: CAWTSGGGISDTQYF.

The chain uses TRBV5-1 and TRBJ1-6. The length of the CDR3 is 14 residues. In germline, CDR1 is SGHRS, CDR2 YFSETQ. The CDR3 loop reads CARNHTVNNSPLHF.

V is TRBV12-3 or TRBV12-4 and J is TRBJ2-1; TCRdb selects TRBD2, and the lack of DNA leaves this call unchecked. CDR3 length: 17 residues. CDR3 sequence reads: CASSRTGGPRFPNEQFF.

The V gene is TRBV5-1, the J gene TRBJ2-2; as DNA is missing, the TRBD1 call by TCRdb cannot be tested. Germline CDR1 is SGHRS and CDR2 is YFSETQ. The CDR3 sequence is 16 residues long. CDR3 sequence reads: CASSLLGTGAPGELFF.

This chain joins TRBV29-1 and TRBJ1-3. This CDR3 region has 12 residues. Per germline, CDR1 SQVTM and CDR2 ANQGSEA. CDR3 sequence reads: CSVDGRSGTIYF.

This chain joins TRBV4-2 and TRBJ2-5; TCRdb selects TRBD2, and the lack of DNA leaves this call unchecked. CDR3 length equals 15 residues. Germline CDR1 is LGHNA and CDR2 is YNFKEQ. CDR3 amino acids: CASSQDGSVQETQYF.